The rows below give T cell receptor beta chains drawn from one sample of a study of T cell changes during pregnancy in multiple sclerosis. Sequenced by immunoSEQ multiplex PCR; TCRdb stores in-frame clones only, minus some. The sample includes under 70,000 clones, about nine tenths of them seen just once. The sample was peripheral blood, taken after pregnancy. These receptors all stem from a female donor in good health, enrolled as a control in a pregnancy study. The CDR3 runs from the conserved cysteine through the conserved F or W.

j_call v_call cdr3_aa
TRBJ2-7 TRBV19 CASSPLVGHPGSTYEQYF
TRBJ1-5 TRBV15 CATSRDQRRLNQPQHF
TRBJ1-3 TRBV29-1 CSVESTRRDGNTIYF
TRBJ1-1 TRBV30 CAWSRGQTLNTEAFF
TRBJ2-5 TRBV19 CASRITGGIAGTQYF
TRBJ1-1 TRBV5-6 CASSLVTTGTEAFF
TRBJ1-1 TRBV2 CASRTQKLNTEAFF
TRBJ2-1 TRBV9 CASSVGQGPYNEQFF
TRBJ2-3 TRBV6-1 CASSDLQIRDYTDTQYF
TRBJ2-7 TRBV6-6 CASGGAAYEQYF
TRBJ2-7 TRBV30 CAWSTGTGAYEQYF
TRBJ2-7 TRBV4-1 CASSQVWTGTDEQYF
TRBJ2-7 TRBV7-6 CASSPDRQGWYEQYF
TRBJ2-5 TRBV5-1 CASSPTSGGSETQYF
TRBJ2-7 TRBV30 CAWSGVGGGYEQYF
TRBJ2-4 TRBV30 CAGRQGAFIQYF
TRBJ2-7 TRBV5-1 CASSGTTGSYEQYF
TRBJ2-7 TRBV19 CASRTGDYEQYF
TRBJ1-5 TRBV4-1 CASSQDRGMPQHF
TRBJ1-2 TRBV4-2 CASSQGGVAGLNGYTF
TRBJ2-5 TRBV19 CASRSAGTLPETQYF
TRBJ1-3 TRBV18 CASSPRDRVDGNTIYF
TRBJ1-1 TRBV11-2 CASSLDPGVVNTEAFF
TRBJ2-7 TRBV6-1 CASQTGAYEQYF
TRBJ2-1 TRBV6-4 CASSDSGLAPYNEQFF
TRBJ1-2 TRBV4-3 CASSQDLRAFNGYTF
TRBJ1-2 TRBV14 CASSIDRDRIYGYTF
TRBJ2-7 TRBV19 CASSMFRTGAYEQYF
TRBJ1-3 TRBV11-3 CASSIPGQGAGNTIYF
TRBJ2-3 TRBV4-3 CASSQDRGWTDTQYF
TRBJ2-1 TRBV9 CASSEGALTYNEQFF
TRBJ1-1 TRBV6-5 CASSRSGEAFF
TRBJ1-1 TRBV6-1 CASSENEAFF
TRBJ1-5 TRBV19 CASSIQQGNQPQHF
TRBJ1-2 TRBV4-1 CASSQGPRGYGYTF
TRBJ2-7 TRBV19 CASAGQGVGEQYF
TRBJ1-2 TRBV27 CASSLFPGVRANYGYTF
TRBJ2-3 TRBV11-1 CASSLLSDTQYF
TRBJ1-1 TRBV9 CASSATGGGTEAFF
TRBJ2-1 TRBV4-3 CASSETGAYNEQFF
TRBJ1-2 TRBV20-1 CSTDRAYGYTF
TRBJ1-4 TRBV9 CASSVATGAAEKLFF
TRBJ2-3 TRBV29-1 CSVEDPGTGDTDTQYF
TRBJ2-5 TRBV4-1 CASSQDRLGGPHLETQYF
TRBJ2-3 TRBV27 CASSLLFPDTQYF
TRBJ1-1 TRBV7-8 CASSLAKGARTEAFF
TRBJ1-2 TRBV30 CAWTLGGGYGYTF
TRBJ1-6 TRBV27 CASSLPDSPLHF
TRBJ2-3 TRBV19 CASSIGEVADTQYF
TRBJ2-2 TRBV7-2 CASSLAVTATSGELFF
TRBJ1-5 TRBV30 CAWSFSSGNQPQHF